These 31 T cell receptor beta chains were all obtained from the same sample, sequenced in a study. The TRBV12-4/TRBJ1-2 clonotypes were amplified using barcode primers with ligated adaptors. One entry per CDR3 protein results from TCRdb running MiXCR on the multiplex PCR reads. The table shows some 1,400 distinct CDR3 sequences, with 16% occurring only once. Sequences were obtained from naive CD4+ T cells sorted from blood. Stated subset: naive CD4+ T cells, CD4+CD45RA+CD25-. The receptors stem from a female donor with breast cancer.

This clonotype was seen at least ten times. J is TRBJ1-2 and V is TRBV12-3 or TRBV12-4, with D hard to call. Trimming cost V 0 bases and J 8 bases, with 10 bases left between them. The length of the CDR3 is 13 residues. CDR3 in amino acids: CASSLAREQGYTF. The CDR3 region has the DNA TGTGCCAGCAGTTTAGCGAGGGAGCAAGGCTACACCTTC.

Judged by abundance, this clonotype is medium-sized. J is TRBJ1-2 and V is TRBV12-3 or TRBV12-4, with 7 bases identical to TRBD1. This CDR3 contains 14 residues. Unmatched junction bases numbered 5, after V lost 5 bases and J lost 2 bases. CDR3 in amino acids: CASSHEQGNYGYTF. CDR3 in DNA: TGTGCCAGCAGTCATGAACAGGGGAACTATGGCTACACCTTC.

This clonotype is medium-sized (0.01 to 0.1%). Mismatch with germline at one junction end may stem from a read error. The gene calls are TRBV12-3 or TRBV12-4 and TRBJ1-2; D possibly corresponds to TRBD1 (5 bases). The CDR3 is made up of 13 amino acids. The CDR3: CASTLRRLGDYTF. DNA for the CDR3: TGTGCCAGCACTTTACGACGTCTAGGGGACTACACCTTC.

The chain recombines TRBV12-3 or TRBV12-4 with TRBJ1-2; D is ambiguous. The V end lost 3 bases, the J end lost 4 bases, and 9 bases lay between the germline ends. This CDR3 comprises 13 residues. The CDR3 region is CASSLPDLYGYTF. The CDR3 region has the DNA TGTGCCAGCAGTTTGCCGGACCTCTATGGCTACACCTTC.

This clonotype is judged medium-sized. The chain combines TRBV12-3 or TRBV12-4 with TRBJ1-2; D may be TRBD1 (6 bases). V gave up 2 bases and J gave up 5 bases, with 9 bases separating them. CDR3 length: 13 residues. The CDR3 DNA sequence: TGTGCCAGCAGTTTACAACAGGGATATGGCTACACCTTC. Translation: CASSLQQGYGYTF.

In this sample, this clonotype turned up many times. This rearrangement joins TRBV12-3 or TRBV12-4 to TRBJ1-2; 7 bases are shared with TRBD1. V shed 3 bases and J 5 bases; nucleotides not matched to a gene: 9. The CDR3 is 15 amino acids. The CDR3 here is CASSFGTGVTYGYTF. CDR3 nucleotides: TGTGCCAGCAGTTTTGGCACAGGGGTAACTTATGGCTACACCTTC.

This clonotype has more than one count but fewer than ten. This may be a read error, as it is one base from a much larger clone. The V gene is TRBV12-3 or TRBV12-4, the J gene TRBJ1-2; tentatively, D is TRBD1 (5 bases). This CDR3 is 14 amino acids long. V lost 1 base and J 8 bases, leaving 14 bases between the germline ends. The CDR3, as DNA: TGTGCCAGCAGTTTAGGACAGAAGGCTCTGGGCTACACCTTC. Its translation: CASSLGQKALGYTF.

By sample fraction, this clonotype is medium-sized. As DNA, the CDR3 is TGTGCCAGCAGCCAGGGAGACTATGGCTACACCTTC. It codes for CASSQGDYGYTF. This chain uses TRBV12-3 or TRBV12-4 with TRBJ1-2; D is possibly TRBD1 (5 bases). The CDR3 runs to 12 residues. Trimming shortened V by 6 bases and J by 3 bases, and 8 bases separated the two germline ends.

J is TRBJ1-2 and V is TRBV12-3 or TRBV12-4, with D perhaps matching TRBD1 (5 bases). Trimming pared 3 bases from V and 4 bases from J, leaving 12 bases between. CDR3 length equals 14 residues. The CDR3 loop reads CASSFSRRGYGYTF. CDR3 nucleotide sequence: TGTGCCAGCAGTTTCTCACGGAGGGGCTATGGCTACACCTTC.

This clonotype rates as large. The J gene is TRBJ1-2, the V gene TRBV12-3 or TRBV12-4; 7 nucleotides align to TRBD1. The V segment lost 10 bases and the J segment 4 bases; nucleotides outside the gene matches: 9. The CDR3 has 13 residues. The CDR3: CATSDRLLYGYTF. CDR3 sequence (DNA): TGTGCCACCTCGGACAGGTTACTCTATGGCTACACCTTC.

Here the CDR3 DNA reads TGTGCCAGCAGCACGGGACAGACCTATGGCTACACCTTC. Translation: CASSTGQTYGYTF. This chain connects TRBV12-3 or TRBV12-4 to TRBJ1-2; 7 bases line up with TRBD1. V shed 6 bases, J shed 4 bases, and the junction held 5 bases outside the gene matches. The CDR3 totals 13 residues.

The V call is TRBV12-3 or TRBV12-4, the J call TRBJ1-2; 7 bases align to TRBD1. The CDR3 runs 15 residues. The V and J ends lost 7 bases and 5 bases, in that order; junction bases with no gene match: 13. CDR3 bases: TGTGCCAGCACCATTACCCTCGGGACAGAGTATGGCTACACCTTC. Translating it yields CASTITLGTEYGYTF.

By its share, this clonotype is medium-sized. The chain is built from TRBV12-3 or TRBV12-4 and TRBJ1-2; D unclear. The CDR3 has 16 residues. V dropped 4 bases and J dropped 6 bases, with 21 bases sitting between them. The CDR3 region has the DNA TGTGCCAGCAGTTCTGGCCCTCAATCCCTCGGGGATGGCTACACCTTC. It specifies CASSSGPQSLGDGYTF.

This clonotype is labeled medium-sized (0.01 to 0.1%). V is TRBV12-3 or TRBV12-4 and J is TRBJ1-2, with 7 bases matching TRBD1. The CDR3 contains 15 residues. V lost 5 bases and J lost 4; bases outside the gene matches: 10. Here the CDR3 reads CASSPGTVAVYGYTF. The CDR3 DNA reads TGTGCCAGCAGTCCGGGGACAGTAGCGGTCTATGGCTACACCTTC.

There are many counts of this clonotype. The chain employs TRBV12-3 or TRBV12-4 and TRBJ1-2; D is unresolved. Trimming took 3 bases from V and 2 from J, leaving 7 bases between them. This CDR3 is built from 13 residues. CDR3 DNA: TGTGCCAGCAGTTTCTCAGAAAACTATGGCTACACCTTC. It codes for CASSFSENYGYTF.

Judged by abundance, this clonotype is large. The rearrangement uses TRBV12-3 or TRBV12-4 and TRBJ1-2; 7 nucleotides agree with TRBD1. This CDR3 contains 13 residues. The junction had 3 bases not matched to a gene; V was cut back by 8 bases and J by 0 bases. CDR3 nucleotides: TGTGCCAGCTGGACAGGCGCTAACTATGGCTACACCTTC. This gives the protein CASWTGANYGYTF.

This clonotype was detected many times. CDR3: CASSFTLRGSDNGYTF. The CDR3 DNA is TGTGCCAGCAGTTTCACTCTCAGGGGCAGCGATAATGGCTACACCTTC. The rearrangement links TRBV12-3 or TRBV12-4 to TRBJ1-2; the D gene is possibly TRBD1 (6 bases). V dropped 3 bases and J dropped 6 bases, with 20 bases sitting between them. The CDR3 consists of 16 residues.

This clonotype counts as medium-sized (0.01 to 0.1%). V usage is TRBV12-3 or TRBV12-4 and J usage is TRBJ1-2; 8 nucleotides agree with TRBD1. Trimming removed 5 bases from V and 7 bases from J; junction bases left unmatched: 9. This CDR3 has 14 amino acids. The CDR3 DNA follows: TGTGCCAGCAGTCCCATGACAGGGGCCGGTGGCTACACCTTC. It specifies CASSPMTGAGGYTF.

This clonotype was detected many times. The J gene is TRBJ1-2, the V gene TRBV12-3 or TRBV12-4; D unclear. This CDR3 has 13 residues. Trimming pared 3 bases from V and 8 bases from J, leaving 13 bases between. CDR3 protein: CASSLAGERGYTF. In nucleotides, the CDR3 is TGTGCCAGCAGTTTGGCCGGAGAAAGGGGCTACACCTTC.

This clonotype rates as medium-sized. The chain recombines TRBV12-3 or TRBV12-4 with TRBJ1-2, with D possibly being TRBD1 (6 bases). The V end lost 5 bases, the J end lost 0 bases, and 13 bases lay between the germline ends. The CDR3 runs 15 residues. The CDR3 loop reads CASSTTGTTNYGYTF. The CDR3 DNA sequence: TGTGCCAGCAGTACTACCGGGACAACTAACTATGGCTACACCTTC.

Within the sample, this clonotype is medium-sized. CDR3 in DNA: TGTGCCAGCAGTTGGGGACGGCGGACCAACTATGGCTACACCTTC. Amino acid sequence: CASSWGRRTNYGYTF. The chain has TRBV12-3 or TRBV12-4 and TRBJ1-2, with a weak D call TRBD1 (5 bases). The CDR3 runs 15 residues. Trimming removed 4 bases at V and 2 bases at J, with 14 bases between.

This clonotype is classed as medium-sized (0.01 to 0.1%). The chain has TRBV12-3 or TRBV12-4 and TRBJ1-2; D unresolved. The length of the CDR3 is 14 residues. Trimming stripped 4 bases from V and 0 bases from J, with 9 bases between. The CDR3 loop is CASSSQLANYGYTF. CDR3 DNA: TGTGCCAGCAGTTCACAGCTAGCTAACTATGGCTACACCTTC.

The chain employs TRBV12-3 or TRBV12-4 and TRBJ1-2, with D tentatively TRBD1 (5 bases). Trimming removed 6 bases at V and 8 bases at J, with 13 bases between. The CDR3 loop spans 12 amino acids. The CDR3 bases are TGTGCCAGCAGCCCTAACAGGAGGGGCTACACCTTC. Protein product: CASSPNRRGYTF.

This clonotype was seen many times. The rearrangement uses TRBV12-3 or TRBV12-4 and TRBJ1-2; D ambiguous. Trimming shortened V by 1 base and J by 4 bases, and 7 bases separated the two germline ends. This CDR3 comprises 13 residues. CDR3 DNA sequence: TGTGCCAGCAGTTTAGGGCGCAGCTATGGCTACACCTTC. Protein sequence: CASSLGRSYGYTF.

This clonotype is medium-sized. V and J are TRBV12-3 or TRBV12-4 and TRBJ1-2; D gene unclear. This CDR3 region has 12 residues. V shed 4 bases and J shed 2 bases, with 5 bases lying between them. The CDR3 is CASSWSNYGYTF. The CDR3 nucleotides are TGTGCCAGCAGTTGGTCGAACTATGGCTACACCTTC.

Relative to its sample, this clonotype is large. J is TRBJ1-2 and V is TRBV12-3 or TRBV12-4; D unclear. The CDR3 is 11 residues long. Trimming left V 5 bases short and J 5 bases short, with 6 bases between. CDR3 sequence reads: CASSQRYGYTF. The CDR3 bases are TGTGCCAGCAGTCAACGGTATGGCTACACCTTC.

Relative to its sample, this clonotype is medium-sized. The gene calls are TRBV12-3 or TRBV12-4 and TRBJ1-2; no firm D call. V was pared by 6 bases and J by 4 bases, with 9 bases between. The CDR3 extends over 12 amino acids. This CDR3 reads CASSRAGYGYTF. In nucleotides, the CDR3 is TGTGCCAGCAGCCGAGCCGGCTATGGCTACACCTTC.

CDR3 protein: CASSLAGTVYGYTF. The CDR3 DNA sequence: TGTGCCAGCAGTTTGGCCGGGACAGTCTATGGCTACACCTTC. The rearrangement uses TRBV12-3 or TRBV12-4 and TRBJ1-2; 7 bases match TRBD1. The CDR3 sequence is 14 residues long. The J segment lost 4 bases and the V segment lost 3 bases, leaving 5 bases of the junction unmatched.

The sample holds many counts of this clonotype. The chain joins TRBV12-3 or TRBV12-4 to TRBJ1-2, with TRBD1 matching over 10 bases. Losses at the gene ends were 5 bases for V and 7 bases for J; bases not matched to a gene: 10. The CDR3 extends over 15 amino acids. CDR3 in amino acids: CASSRDRGGYAGYTF. CDR3 in DNA: TGTGCCAGCAGTCGGGACAGGGGTGGTTATGCTGGCTACACCTTC.

Within the sample, this clonotype is medium-sized. This rearrangement joins TRBV12-3 or TRBV12-4 to TRBJ1-2; D is unresolved. The CDR3 has 12 residues. V was clipped by 5 bases and J by 4 bases, with 8 bases between them. The DNA for the CDR3 is TGTGCCAGCAGTCCCAGTGGCTATGGCTACACCTTC. It codes for CASSPSGYGYTF.

By frequency in the sample, this clonotype is medium-sized. The chain has TRBV12-3 or TRBV12-4 and TRBJ1-2; the D gene is possibly TRBD1 (5 bases). Between the trimmed V and J ends, which lost 7 bases and 7 bases, there was a span of 13 bases. This CDR3 contains 12 residues. CDR3 DNA: TGTGCCAGCACCTCCAACAGGCTTGGCTACACCTTC. Translated, it gives CASTSNRLGYTF.